One sample yielded the 12 T cell receptor beta chains listed below, sequenced in a study of T cell responses to AZD1222 COVID-19 vaccine. Sequenced by immunoSEQ multiplex PCR; TCRdb stores in-frame clones only, minus some. Its clone listing holds 150,000 or so clones. The sequenced material came from peripheral blood. Receptors were obtained from an adult in good health.

As to this clone: Other nucleotide sequences from this sample produce the same CDR3. The rearrangement uses TRBV19 and TRBJ1-3; D is possibly TRBD1 (5 bases). V was shortened by 2 bases and J by 0 bases, with 5 bases between the two germline ends. The CDR3 is made up of 14 amino acids. Looked up from germline, CDR1 is LNHDA and CDR2 is SQIVND (reference sequence). In nucleotides, the CDR3 is TGTGCCAGTAGTATAAGGGGCTCTGGAAACACCATATATTTT. Protein sequence: CASSIRGSGNTIYF.

CDR3 DNA sequence: TGCAGTGCTAGTACCGGGACGAACTATGGCTACACCTTC. Residues: CSASTGTNYGYTF. This chain connects TRBV20-1 to TRBJ1-2; maybe TRBD1 (5 bases). The CDR3 covers 13 residues. The ends were cut back, 3 bases at V and 2 bases at J, with 10 bases in the middle. Germline V CDR1 and CDR2: DFQATT, SNEGSKA (reference sequence).

The chain carries TRBV28 and TRBJ1-2; possibly TRBD1 for D (6 bases). Trimming took off 2 bases at V and 8 bases at J, with 12 bases between the two ends. The CDR3 has 13 residues. Germline V CDR1 and CDR2: MDHEN, SYDVKM. The CDR3 DNA follows: TGTGCCAGCAGTTTAGGCAGGGGAAGAGGCTACACCTTC. This codes for CASSLGRGRGYTF.

The chain links TRBV6-5 to TRBJ1-2; a weak D match, TRBD1 (5 bases). The germline V gene has CDR1 MNHEY and CDR2 SVGAGI. The V and J ends lost 0 bases and 4 bases respectively, with 15 bases between them. The length of the CDR3 is 16 residues. CDR3 amino acids: CASSYSGERRAYGYTF. The CDR3 region has the DNA TGTGCCAGCAGTTACTCAGGGGAGCGGCGGGCCTATGGCTACACCTTC.

The chain combines TRBV4-2 with TRBJ1-2; unclear D gene. This CDR3 is 12 amino acids long. CDR1 and CDR2 from the germline V gene are LGHNA and YNFKEQ. The V end lost 0 bases, the J end lost 10 bases, and 9 bases lay between the germline ends. The CDR3 DNA is TGTGCCAGCAGCCAAGAAGCTTGGACCTACACCTTC. Translation gives CASSQEAWTYTF.

The chain uses TRBV9 and TRBJ1-6; possibly TRBD1 for D (6 bases). The CDR3 has 16 amino acids. CDR1 is SGDLS and CDR2 is YYNGEE in the germline V gene. Trimming cost V 4 bases and J 0 bases, with 11 bases left between them. CDR3: CASSLTGSSYNSPLHF. Written as DNA, the CDR3 is TGTGCCAGCAGCCTAACAGGGAGCTCCTATAATTCACCCCTCCACTTT.

The rearrangement links TRBV9 to TRBJ1-2; possible D gene TRBD1, 6 bases. The CDR3 consists of 17 residues. Germline CDR1 and CDR2: SGDLS and YYNGEE. V was cut by 0 bases and J by 4 bases, with 19 bases left in between. CDR3 DNA sequence: TGTGCCAGCAGCGTAGAGCCACAGGGTCGGGCGACCTATGGCTACACCTTC. Translated: CASSVEPQGRATYGYTF.

The genes are TRBV5-4 and TRBJ1-6; a possible D gene is TRBD1 (6 bases). Germline V CDR1 and CDR2: SGHNT, YYREEE (reference sequence). Trimming shortened V by 3 bases and J by 8 bases, and 9 bases separated the two germline ends. The CDR3 is 13 residues long. Here the CDR3 DNA reads TGTGCCAGCAGCTCCGCAGGGGATTCACCCCTCCACTTT. Translation: CASSSAGDSPLHF.

The CDR3 DNA sequence: TGTGCCAGTAGTATGCAGGGGGCTGGGACCGGGGAGCTGTTTTTT. Translating gives CASSMQGAGTGELFF. This chain connects TRBV19 to TRBJ2-2, with 8 nucleotides matching TRBD1. The CDR3 runs to 15 residues. In germline, CDR1 is LNHDA, CDR2 SQIVND (reference sequence). Trimming removed 3 bases from V and 5 bases from J; junction bases left unmatched: 5.

The V and J genes are TRBV6-6 and TRBJ2-7; D perhaps matches TRBD1 (5 bases). V lost 0 bases to trimming and J lost 6 bases, with 6 bases between them. The CDR3 spans 12 residues. CDR1 and CDR2 (germline): MNHNY, SVGAGI (reference sequence). CDR3 sequence (DNA): TGTGCCAGCAGTTACTCTCAGGGCGAGCAGTACTTC. Amino acids: CASSYSQGEQYF.

This sequence joins TRBV30 and TRBJ1-5; 8 nucleotides agree with TRBD1. Germline V gene data show CDR1 as GTSNPN and CDR2 as SVGIG (reference sequence). V lost 5 bases, J lost 0 bases, and 3 bases stayed unmatched. This CDR3 contains 14 residues. The chain's CDR3 is CAWGQGSSNQPQHF. As DNA, the CDR3 is TGTGCCTGGGGACAGGGTAGTAGCAATCAGCCCCAGCATTTT.

This chain links TRBV28 with TRBJ2-2, with TRBD2 identical over 7 bases. Germline assignment: CDR1 MDHEN and CDR2 SYDVKM. This CDR3 contains 15 residues. J was trimmed by 7 bases and V by 2 bases; bases with no gene match: 7. The CDR3 region has the DNA TGTGCCAGCAGTTTAGGGAGGGCCCGAAACGGGGAGCTGTTTTTT. This gives the protein CASSLGRARNGELFF.